The clone carrying this T cell receptor (beta chain) was counted ten times or more. What it recognizes is unknown. The CDR3 is made up of 13 amino acids. With 3 bases removed from V and 7 bases from J, the gap between germline ends came to 9 bases. This entry is derived from a study of T-cell reconstitution after alpha-beta-depleted transplantation in children. Unique molecular identifiers tagged the TCRbeta library. TCRdb ran MiXCR on the PCR reads and lists one entry per CDR3 protein. The sample consists of over 400,000 distinct CDR3 sequences, 43% of them appearing once. Findings and caveats of the study: TCRbeta diversity was high at day 60 in some patients (a result of surviving recipient T cells and thymic progenitors). One year after transplant, T-cell counts and diversity came mostly from newly produced T cells. By about two months after transplant, alpha-beta T cells reportedly arose from several hundred graft clones that had expanded.

This TCR was recovered from a girl aged 2-15 years with aplastic anemia, due to receive a stem cell transplant. The sample was PBMCs, taken before TCRalphabeta/CD19-depleted stem cell transplant. The chain has TRBV12-3 or TRBV12-4 and TRBJ2-2; D gene unclear. The DNA for the CDR3 is TGTGCCAGCAGTTTCACAGCCAGCGGGGAGCTGTTTTTT. Translated: CASSFTASGELFF.